These T cell receptor beta chains were read from a single sample in a study of OX40 agonist ivuxolimab in advanced cancers. Data came from immunoSEQ multiplex PCR; TCRdb stores just in-frame clones and leaves some out. The table shows fewer than 85,000 clones, with approximately 91% occurring only once. This specimen consisted of CD4+ or CD8+ T cells sorted from blood, obtained in a trial of the OX40 agonist ivuxolimab. These receptors originate from an adult with an advanced solid tumor such as melanoma, head and neck, liver or kidney cancer. CDR3s include the opening cysteine and the closing phenylalanine or tryptophan.

cdr3_aa v_call
CASSPPHPEAFF TRBV18
CASSLASSGRGREQFF TRBV5-1
CASAQWGDYGYTF TRBV12-5
CASSLDGRGYTF TRBV7-6
CASSLAGFGVQSTDTQYF TRBV5-1
CASSKGRGEAFF TRBV21-1
CASSSQKYSNQPQHF TRBV5-7
CASRQTGLTRDTQYF TRBV11-2
CAWRRQGAWNTEAFF TRBV30
CASRGAVETQYF TRBV2
CASSPRTTQEEKLFF TRBV11-3
CASSLLLAEVGDTQYF TRBV11-2
CACTELSYEQYF TRBV6-1
CASRAGGPYNEQFF TRBV7-6
CASSFQGAGKNIQYF TRBV7-7
CASSRSGVSGTEAFF TRBV18
CASSKAQGITEAFF TRBV21-1
CASSLPGPQDTQYF TRBV5-1
CASSLTGMTYEQYF TRBV5-1
CASSPRTGGNEQFF TRBV19
CASSLQGSAYEQYF TRBV5-1
CASTKTGMNTEAFF TRBV19
CASSLIWREEETQYF TRBV5-6
CASSPRAQAKNIQYF TRBV6-5
CASSYRGRQPQHF TRBV7-2
CASSSGGGGQNAIYF TRBV5-1